Sequencing of this TCR beta chain was carried out in a study of blood T cell repertoires in COVID-19 (dated by TCRdb to the early 2020s). General notes on the study: Collaborator samples came from the United States, Italy and Spain and covered acute and convalescent phases of COVID-19. The material from the prospective study consisted of cDNA or gDNA derived from T cells, B-cell-depleted T cells, or PBMCs. Deeply sampled blood TCRbeta repertoires from subjects exposed to, actively infected with, or recovered from COVID-19 were included in the dataset. A freely available public database, intended as a resource for researchers studying the immune response to SARS-CoV-2, is where the repertoires were released. The samples were drawn from two sources: the first 160 participants of the ongoing ImmuneRACE study, and some 1,300 subjects contributed by 6 global collaborators. Nearly every sample came with metadata listing a de-identified subject ID, COVID-19 status, age in years and sex. Where available, HLA class I and class II types were obtained from metadata supplied by the sample provider rather than from assay-based typing.

TCRbeta CDR3 regions were amplified from genomic DNA by means of the immunoSEQ Assay, a bias-controlled multiplex PCR. As for the original processing: The number of nucleated cells in each sample was estimated by amplification of reference gene primers within the assay. Sequence reads were collapsed and filtered to measure the absolute abundance of every unique TCRbeta CDR3 rearrangement. Productive Simpson clonality was computed per sample as the square root of Simpson's diversity index over productive rearrangements. This immuneACCESS table, as held by TCRdb, lists in-frame sequences with V and J called but not all clones. Of the missing ones, under half trace to an unresolved V gene in checked studies; the others have no known cause. V, J and clone size derive from that table, while D and trimming were established from the DNA sequence. Counted in this sample were more than 200,000 clones; more than 65% of them appeared once. 7.5% to 9% of the sample is held by the ten biggest clonotypes.

Based on the germline V gene (reference sequence), the CDR1 and CDR2 sequences are LNHNV and YYDKDF. Trimmed from V: 5 bases; trimmed from J: 5 bases; junction bases lacking a gene match: 3. From its cysteine to its phenylalanine, the CDR3 spans 13 amino acids. The entry retains the CDR3 DNA only, 39 bases that are in frame from base 1. The collaborating institutions used their own protocols to collect whole blood in K2EDTA tubes. For TCRbeta analysis, collaborators shipped samples as frozen whole blood, isolated PBMCs, or DNA extracted from either of those sample types. Concerning this clone itself: Its antigen is not yet known. Per-base qualities were not stored, and no clone one base away is much larger.

The paper's findings and limits, for the study overall: The quantity of clinical and demographic metadata differed by source and by participant and was supplied without curation.

The chain uses TRBV15 and TRBJ2-1; 7 central nucleotides agree with TRBD1. This clonotype was obtained from a woman of 80 years or more with acute or convalescent COVID-19. The sequencing input was peripheral blood. The CDR3 in this case is CATSSDRDNEQFF. The sequence in DNA is TGTGCCACCAGCTCCGACAGGGACAATGAGCAGTTCTTC.